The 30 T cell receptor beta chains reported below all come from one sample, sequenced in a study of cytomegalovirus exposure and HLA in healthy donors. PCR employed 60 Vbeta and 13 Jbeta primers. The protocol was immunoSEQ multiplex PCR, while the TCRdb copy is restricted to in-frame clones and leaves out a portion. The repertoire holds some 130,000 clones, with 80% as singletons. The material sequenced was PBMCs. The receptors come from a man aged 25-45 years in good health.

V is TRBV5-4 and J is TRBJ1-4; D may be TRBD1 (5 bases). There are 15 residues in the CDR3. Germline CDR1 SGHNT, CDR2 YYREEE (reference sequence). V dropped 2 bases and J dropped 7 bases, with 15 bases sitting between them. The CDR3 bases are TGTGCCAGCAGCTTTGCCCTCGGGGGGAGTGAAAAACTGTTTTTT. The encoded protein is CASSFALGGSEKLFF.

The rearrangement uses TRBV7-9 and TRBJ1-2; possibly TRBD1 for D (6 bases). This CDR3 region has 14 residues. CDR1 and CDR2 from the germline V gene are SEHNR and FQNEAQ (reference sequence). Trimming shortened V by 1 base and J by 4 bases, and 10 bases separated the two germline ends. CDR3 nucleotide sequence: TGTGCCAGCAGCTTAGGGACAGACCTCTATGGCTACACCTTC. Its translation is CASSLGTDLYGYTF.

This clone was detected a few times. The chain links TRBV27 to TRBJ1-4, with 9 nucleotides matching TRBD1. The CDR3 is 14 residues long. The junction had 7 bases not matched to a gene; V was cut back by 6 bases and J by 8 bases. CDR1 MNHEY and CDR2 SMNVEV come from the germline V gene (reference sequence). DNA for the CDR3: TGTGCCAGCAGAGGGACAGGGAGGAACGAAAAACTGTTTTTT. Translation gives CASRGTGRNEKLFF.

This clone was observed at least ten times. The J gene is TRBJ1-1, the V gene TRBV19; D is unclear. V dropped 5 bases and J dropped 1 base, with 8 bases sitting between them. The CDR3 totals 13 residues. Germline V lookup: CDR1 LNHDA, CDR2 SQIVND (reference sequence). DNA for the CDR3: TGTGCCAGTAGTTGGGCGCAGAACACTGAAGCTTTCTTT. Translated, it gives CASSWAQNTEAFF.

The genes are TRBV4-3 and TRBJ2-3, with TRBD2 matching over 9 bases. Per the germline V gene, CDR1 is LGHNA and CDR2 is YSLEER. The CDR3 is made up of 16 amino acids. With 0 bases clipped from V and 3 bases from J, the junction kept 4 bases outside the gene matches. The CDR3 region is CASSQESSGITDTQYF. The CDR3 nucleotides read TGCGCCAGCAGCCAAGAGTCTAGCGGGATTACAGATACGCAGTATTTT.

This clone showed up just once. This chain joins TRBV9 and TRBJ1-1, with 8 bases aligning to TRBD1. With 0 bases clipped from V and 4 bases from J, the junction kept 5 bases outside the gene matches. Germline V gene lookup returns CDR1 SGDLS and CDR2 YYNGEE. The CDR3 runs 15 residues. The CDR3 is CASSVATGGTTEAFF. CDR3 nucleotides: TGTGCCAGCAGCGTAGCTACAGGGGGGACCACTGAAGCTTTCTTT.

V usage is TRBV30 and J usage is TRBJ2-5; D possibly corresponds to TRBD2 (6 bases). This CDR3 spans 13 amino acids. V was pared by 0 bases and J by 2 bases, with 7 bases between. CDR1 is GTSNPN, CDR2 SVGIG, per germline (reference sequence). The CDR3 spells CAWSVGGQETQYF. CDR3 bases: TGTGCCTGGAGTGTGGGGGGACAAGAGACCCAGTACTTC.

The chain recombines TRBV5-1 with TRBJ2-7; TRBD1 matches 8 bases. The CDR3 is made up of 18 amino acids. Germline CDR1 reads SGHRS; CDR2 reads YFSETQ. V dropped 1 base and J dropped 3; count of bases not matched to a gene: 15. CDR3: CASSLRGPTGGSSYEQYF. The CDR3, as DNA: TGCGCCAGCAGCTTGAGGGGTCCAACAGGGGGAAGTAGCTACGAGCAGTACTTC.

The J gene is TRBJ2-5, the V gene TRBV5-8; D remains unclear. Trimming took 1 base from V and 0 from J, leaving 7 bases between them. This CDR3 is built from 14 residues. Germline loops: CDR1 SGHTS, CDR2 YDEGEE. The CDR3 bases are TGTGCCAGCAGCTTGTGGCAGGACCAAGAGACCCAGTACTTC. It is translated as CASSLWQDQETQYF.

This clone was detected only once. CDR3 region: CASSPLGTGFYNEQFF. The CDR3 nucleotides are TGCGCCAGCAGCCCCCTCGGGACAGGGTTCTACAATGAGCAGTTCTTC. The chain links TRBV5-1 to TRBJ2-1; 9 bases match TRBD1. This CDR3 contains 16 residues. CDR1 and CDR2 (germline): SGHRS, YFSETQ. V was clipped by 4 bases and J by 3 bases; unmatched bases: 8.

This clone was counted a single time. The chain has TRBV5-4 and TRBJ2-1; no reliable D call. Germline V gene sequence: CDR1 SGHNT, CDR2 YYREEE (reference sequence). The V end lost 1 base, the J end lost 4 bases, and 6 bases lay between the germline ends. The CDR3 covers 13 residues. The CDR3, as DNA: TGTGCCAGCAGCTTGTATCTTTACAATGAGCAGTTCTTC. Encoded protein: CASSLYLYNEQFF.

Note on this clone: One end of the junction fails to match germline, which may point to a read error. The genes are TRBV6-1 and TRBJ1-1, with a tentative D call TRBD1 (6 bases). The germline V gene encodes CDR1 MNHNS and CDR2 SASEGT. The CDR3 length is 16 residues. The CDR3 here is CASSEKGSDVRGRGYF. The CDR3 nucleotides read TGTGCCAGCAGTGAAAAGGGATCGGATGTTCGGGGCAGGGGATACTTT.

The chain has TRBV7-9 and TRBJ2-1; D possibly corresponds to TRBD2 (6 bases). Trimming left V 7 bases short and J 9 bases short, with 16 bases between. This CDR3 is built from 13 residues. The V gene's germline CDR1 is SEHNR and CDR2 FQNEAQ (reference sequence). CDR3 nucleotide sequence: TGTGCCAGCACGTTACTCGGGGGTGGTGAGCAGTTCTTC. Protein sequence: CASTLLGGGEQFF.

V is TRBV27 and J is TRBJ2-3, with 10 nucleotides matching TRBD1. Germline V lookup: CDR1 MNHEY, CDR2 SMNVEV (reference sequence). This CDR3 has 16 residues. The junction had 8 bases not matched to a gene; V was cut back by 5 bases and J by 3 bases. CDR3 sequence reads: CASSVSRTGGTDTQYF. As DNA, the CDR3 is TGTGCCAGCAGTGTCTCTCGGACAGGGGGGACAGATACGCAGTATTTT.

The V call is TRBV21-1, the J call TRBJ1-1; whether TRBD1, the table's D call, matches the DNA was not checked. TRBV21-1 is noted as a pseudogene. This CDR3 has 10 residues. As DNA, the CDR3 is TGTGCCAGCCCCCAGGCTGAAGCTTTCTTT. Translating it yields CASPQAEAFF.

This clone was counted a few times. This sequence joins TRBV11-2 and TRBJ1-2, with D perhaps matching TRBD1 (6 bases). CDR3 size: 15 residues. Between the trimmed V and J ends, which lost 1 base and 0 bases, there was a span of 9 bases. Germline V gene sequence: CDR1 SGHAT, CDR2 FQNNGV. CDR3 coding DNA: TGTGCCAGCAGCTTAGGCGACAGGACTAACTATGGCTACACCTTC. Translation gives CASSLGDRTNYGYTF.

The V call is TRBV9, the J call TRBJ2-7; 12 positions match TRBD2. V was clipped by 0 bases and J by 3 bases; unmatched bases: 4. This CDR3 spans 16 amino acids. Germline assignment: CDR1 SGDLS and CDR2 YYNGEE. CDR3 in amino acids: CASSVGGLAGHYEQYF. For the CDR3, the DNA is TGTGCCAGCAGCGTAGGGGGACTAGCGGGCCACTACGAGCAGTACTTC. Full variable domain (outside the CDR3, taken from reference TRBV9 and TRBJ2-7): DSGVTQTPKHLITATGQRVTLRCSPRSGDLSVYWYQQSLDQGLQFLIQYYNGEERAKGNILERFSAQQFPDLHSELNLSSLELGDSALYFCASSVGGLAGHYEQYFGPGTRLTVT.

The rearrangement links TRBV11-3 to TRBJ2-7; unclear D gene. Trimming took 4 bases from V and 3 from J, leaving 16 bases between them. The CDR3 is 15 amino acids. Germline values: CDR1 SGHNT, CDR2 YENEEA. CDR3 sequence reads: CASSSPRVADYEQYF. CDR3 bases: TGTGCCAGCAGCTCCCCCCGTGTTGCGGACTACGAGCAGTACTTC. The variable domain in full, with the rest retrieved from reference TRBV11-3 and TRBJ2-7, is EAGVVQSPRYKIIEKKQPVAFWCNPISGHNTLYWYLQNLGQGPELLIRYENEEAVDDSQLPKDRFSAERLKGVDSTLKIQPAELGDSAVYLCASSSPRVADYEQYFGPGTRLTVT.

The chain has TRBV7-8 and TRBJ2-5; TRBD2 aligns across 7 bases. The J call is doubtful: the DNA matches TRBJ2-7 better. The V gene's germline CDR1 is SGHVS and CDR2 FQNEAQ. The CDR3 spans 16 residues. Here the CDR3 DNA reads TGTGCCAGCAGCTTAGAAGCGGCTAGCGGCTCCTACGAGCAGTACTTC. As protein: CASSLEAASGSYEQYF.

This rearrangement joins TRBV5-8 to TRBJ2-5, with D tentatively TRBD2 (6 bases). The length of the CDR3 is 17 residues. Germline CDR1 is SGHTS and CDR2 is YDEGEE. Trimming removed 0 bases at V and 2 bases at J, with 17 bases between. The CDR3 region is CASSLAMGLREQETQYF. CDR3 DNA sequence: TGTGCCAGCAGCTTGGCCATGGGATTGCGGGAACAAGAGACCCAGTACTTC.

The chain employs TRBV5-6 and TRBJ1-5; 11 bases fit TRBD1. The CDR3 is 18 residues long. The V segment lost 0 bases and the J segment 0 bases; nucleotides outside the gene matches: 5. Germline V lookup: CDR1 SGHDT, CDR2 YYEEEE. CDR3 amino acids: CASSLADRGPYSNQPQHF. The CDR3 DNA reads TGTGCCAGCAGCTTGGCGGACAGGGGGCCGTATAGCAATCAGCCCCAGCATTTT.

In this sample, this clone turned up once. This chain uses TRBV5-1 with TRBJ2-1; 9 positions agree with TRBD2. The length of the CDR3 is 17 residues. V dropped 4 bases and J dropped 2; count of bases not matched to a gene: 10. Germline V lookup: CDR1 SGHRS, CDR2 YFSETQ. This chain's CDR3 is CASSPDIAGVAYNEQFF. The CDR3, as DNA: TGCGCCAGCAGCCCAGATATAGCGGGAGTGGCCTACAATGAGCAGTTCTTC.

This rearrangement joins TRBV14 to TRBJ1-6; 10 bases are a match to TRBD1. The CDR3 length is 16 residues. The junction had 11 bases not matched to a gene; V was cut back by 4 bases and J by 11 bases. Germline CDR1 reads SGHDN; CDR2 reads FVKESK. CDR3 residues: CASSLYRTGGAAPLHF. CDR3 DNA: TGTGCCAGCAGCCTATACCGGACAGGGGGAGCGGCACCCCTCCACTTT.

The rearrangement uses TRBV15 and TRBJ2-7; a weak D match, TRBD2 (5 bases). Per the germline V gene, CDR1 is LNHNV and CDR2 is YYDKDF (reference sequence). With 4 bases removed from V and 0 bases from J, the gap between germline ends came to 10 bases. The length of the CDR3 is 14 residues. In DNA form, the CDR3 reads TGTGCCACCAGCAAATTTGGGAGCTCCTACGAGCAGTACTTC. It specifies CATSKFGSSYEQYF. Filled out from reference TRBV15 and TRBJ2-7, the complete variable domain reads DAMVIQNPRYQVTQFGKPVTLSCSQTLNHNVMYWYQQKSSQAPKLLFHYYDKDFNNEADTPDNFQSRRPNTSFCFLDIRSPGLGDTAMYLCATSKFGSSYEQYFGPGTRLTVT.

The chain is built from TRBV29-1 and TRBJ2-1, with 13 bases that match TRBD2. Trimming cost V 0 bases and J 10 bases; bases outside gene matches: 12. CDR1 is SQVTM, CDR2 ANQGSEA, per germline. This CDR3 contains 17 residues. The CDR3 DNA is TGCAGCGTTGAAGATCTGACTAGCGGGAGGAAGGGATACGAGCAGTTCTTC. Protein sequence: CSVEDLTSGRKGYEQFF.

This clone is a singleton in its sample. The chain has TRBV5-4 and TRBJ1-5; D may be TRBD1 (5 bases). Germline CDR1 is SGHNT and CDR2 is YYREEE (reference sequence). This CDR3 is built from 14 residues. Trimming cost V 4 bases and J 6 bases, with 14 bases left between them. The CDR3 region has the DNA TGTGCCAGCAGCAACGGGGGGGGTTCTCAGCCCCAGCATTTT. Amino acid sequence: CASSNGGGSQPQHF.

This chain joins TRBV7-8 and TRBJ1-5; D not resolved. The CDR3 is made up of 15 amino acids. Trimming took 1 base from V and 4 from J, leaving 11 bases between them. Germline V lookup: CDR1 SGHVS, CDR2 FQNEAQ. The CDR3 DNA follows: TGTGCCAGCAGCTTAGAACGGGCGGGTAATCAGCCCCAGCATTTT. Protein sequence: CASSLERAGNQPQHF.

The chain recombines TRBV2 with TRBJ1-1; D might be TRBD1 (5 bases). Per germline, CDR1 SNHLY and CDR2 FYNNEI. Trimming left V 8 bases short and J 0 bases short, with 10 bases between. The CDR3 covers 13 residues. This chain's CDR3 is CASRRELNTEAFF. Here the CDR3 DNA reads TGTGCCAGCCGCAGGGAACTGAACACTGAAGCTTTCTTT.

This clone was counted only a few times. This CDR3 is CASSGRTYQRIQETQYF. DNA for the CDR3: TGTGCCAGCAGTGGACGGACTTATCAACGTATCCAAGAGACCCAGTACTTC. The rearrangement joins TRBV25-1 to TRBJ2-5, with D possibly TRBD2 on 5 matching bases. Trimming pared 4 bases from V and 1 base from J, leaving 19 bases between. The CDR3 is 17 amino acids. Germline assignment: CDR1 MGHDK and CDR2 SYGVNS.

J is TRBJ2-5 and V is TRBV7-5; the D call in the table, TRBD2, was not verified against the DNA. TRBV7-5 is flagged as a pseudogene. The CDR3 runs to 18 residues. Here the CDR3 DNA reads TGTGCCAGAAGCTTTAGTACTAGCGGGGGCCGGGGCCCAGAGACCCAGTACTTC. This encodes CARSFSTSGGRGPETQYF.